A single sample gave rise to the 28 T cell receptor beta chains below, sequenced in a study of T-cell memory formation after mild COVID-19. TCRdb independently ran MiXCR on the 5' RACE reads; one entry per CDR3 protein. The table shows about 45,000 distinct CDR3 sequences, with 8% to 10% occurring only once. Sequencing was performed on PBMCs or a T cell subset sorted from them (not recorded which). The receptors stem from an adult woman who had mild COVID-19 (a few samples of this study predate the infection). Cell type and time point are not known.

This clonotype has only a few counts. The chain has TRBV29-1 and TRBJ2-3; 7 bases align to TRBD2. The germline gives CDR1 SQVTM, CDR2 ANQGSEA. The J segment lost 5 bases and the V segment lost 0 bases, leaving 2 bases of the junction unmatched. The CDR3 has 13 amino acids. The CDR3 DNA reads TGCAGCGTTGAAGATCCGGGGGGAGATACGCAGTATTTT. Its protein is CSVEDPGGDTQYF.

The gene calls are TRBV5-1 and TRBJ2-3, with 9 bases identical to TRBD1. The V and J ends lost 2 bases and 4 bases, in that order; junction bases with no gene match: 2. The germline CDR1 and CDR2 sequences are SGHRS and YFSETQ. The CDR3 is 14 amino acids. The CDR3, as DNA: TGCGCCAGCAGCTTCGGGACAGGGTCAGATACGCAGTATTTT. It translates to CASSFGTGSDTQYF.

This clonotype is deemed medium-sized. The chain combines TRBV30 with TRBJ2-6, with D tentatively TRBD1 or TRBD2 (5 bases each). This CDR3 spans 14 amino acids. Trimming shortened V by 2 bases and J by 3 bases, and 8 bases separated the two germline ends. Per the germline V gene, CDR1 is GTSNPN and CDR2 is SVGIG (reference sequence). The DNA of the CDR3 is TGTGCCTGGAGTCGGGACCATGGGGCCAACGTCCTGACTTTC. Translation: CAWSRDHGANVLTF.

The CDR3, as DNA: TGTGCCAGCAGTTACACGGGTGTAGAGACCCAGTACTTC. Amino acids: CASSYTGVETQYF. J is TRBJ2-5 and V is TRBV6-5; D is uncertain. The germline V gene has CDR1 MNHEY and CDR2 SVGAGI. Trimming cost V 2 bases and J 4 bases, with 8 bases left between them. The CDR3 contains 13 residues.

This clonotype was detected many times. The chain joins TRBV5-1 to TRBJ2-2, with 8 nucleotides matching TRBD2. The CDR3 spans 14 residues. The germline V gene has CDR1 SGHRS and CDR2 YFSETQ. Unmatched junction bases numbered 4, after V lost 3 bases and J lost 6 bases. CDR3 sequence: CASSSSTSAGELFF. In nucleotides, the CDR3 is TGCGCCAGCAGCTCCTCGACTAGCGCCGGGGAGCTGTTTTTT.

Only a few counts were recorded for this clonotype. CDR3 coding DNA: TGTGCCAGCAGCGCTCAAAGCGGGGGAGATCCCGAGCAGTACTTC. Translation: CASSAQSGGDPEQYF. This chain joins TRBV9 and TRBJ2-7; 8 bases match TRBD2. This CDR3 has 15 amino acids. Trimming removed 3 bases from V and 6 bases from J; junction bases left unmatched: 11. Germline V CDR1 and CDR2: SGDLS, YYNGEE.

This clonotype was recorded at least ten times. The V call is TRBV7-3, the J call TRBJ2-5; the D gene could be TRBD1 or TRBD2 (5 bases each). Trimming left V 1 base short and J 4 bases short, with 16 bases between. CDR1 and CDR2 (germline): SGHTA, FQGTGA. This CDR3 spans 16 amino acids. The CDR3 DNA reads TGTGCCAGCAGCTTAAGGGGACGTGTTTCGGGAGAGACCCAGTACTTC. Amino acid sequence: CASSLRGRVSGETQYF.

This clonotype was observed a few times. V and J are TRBV12-3 or TRBV12-4 and TRBJ1-6; D gene unclear. The CDR3 totals 15 residues. V was pared by 6 bases and J by 6 bases, with 15 bases between. The CDR3 spells CASSRAGSTNSPLHF. The DNA of the CDR3 is TGTGCCAGCAGCCGTGCCGGGTCTACTAATTCACCCCTCCACTTT.

This clonotype occurred many times. The chain has TRBV20-1 and TRBJ2-7, with D perhaps given as TRBD1 or TRBD2 (6 bases each). The CDR3 runs to 14 residues. Germline V gene sequence: CDR1 DFQATT, CDR2 SNEGSKA (reference sequence). Between the trimmed V and J ends, which lost 1 base and 0 bases, there was a span of 10 bases. Written as DNA, the CDR3 is TGCAGTGCTAGAGGCGGGACAAACTCCTACGAGCAGTACTTC. It encodes CSARGGTNSYEQYF.

This clonotype occurred many times. The rearrangement joins TRBV5-6 to TRBJ1-4; D perhaps matches TRBD1 (6 bases). CDR1 SGHDT and CDR2 YYEEEE come from the germline V gene. V was clipped by 3 bases and J by 8 bases, with 14 bases between them. The CDR3 totals 14 residues. CDR3 region: CASSYTGSREKLFF. The CDR3 DNA reads as TGTGCCAGCAGCTACACAGGGTCTCGCGAAAAACTGTTTTTT. The whole variable domain, remainder taken from reference TRBV5-6 and TRBJ1-4, is DAGVTQSPTHLIKTRGQQVTLRCSPKSGHDTVSWYQQALGQGPQFIFQYYEEEERQRGNFPDRFSGHQFPNYSSELNVNALLLGDSALYLCASSYTGSREKLFFGSGTQLSVL.

The sample holds many counts of this clonotype. CDR3 in DNA: TGTGCCAGCAGCAAGACAGGGGTCAACACTGAAGCTTTCTTT. This codes for CASSKTGVNTEAFF. The chain is built from TRBV5-5 and TRBJ1-1, with 8 bases that match TRBD1. Germline lookup yields CDR1 SGHKS and CDR2 YYEKEE (reference sequence). The CDR3 has 14 residues. Germline trimming cut 4 bases from V and 2 bases from J; bases unmatched to any gene: 4.

This clonotype was recorded many times. The V call is TRBV18, the J call TRBJ2-3; D possibly matches TRBD1 or TRBD2 (6 bases each). Germline CDR1 and CDR2: KGHSH and LQKENI. The CDR3 spans 15 residues. Trimming pared 3 bases from V and 3 bases from J, leaving 13 bases between. CDR3 DNA sequence: TGTGCCAGCTCACCGGGGGGCAGGACGACAGATACGCAGTATTTT. Its translation: CASSPGGRTTDTQYF.

This chain uses TRBV5-1 with TRBJ2-3; D assignment may be TRBD1 or TRBD2 (5 bases each). Germline loops: CDR1 SGHRS, CDR2 YFSETQ. The length of the CDR3 is 14 residues. Trimming stripped 2 bases from V and 6 bases from J, with 13 bases between. This chain's CDR3 is CASSFLGPPDTQYF. The CDR3 DNA follows: TGCGCCAGCAGCTTTTTGGGACCTCCCGATACGCAGTATTTT.

This clonotype was recorded many times. V is TRBV27 and J is TRBJ2-3; D remains ambiguous. The CDR3 runs to 15 residues. Trimming stripped 7 bases from V and 0 bases from J, with 14 bases between. Germline V CDR1 and CDR2: MNHEY, SMNVEV (reference sequence). Here the CDR3 reads CASNLRLQSTDTQYF. In DNA, the CDR3 is TGTGCCAGCAATCTCCGCTTACAGAGCACAGATACGCAGTATTTT.

This clonotype was seen repeatedly, ten times or more. V and J are TRBV5-1 and TRBJ1-2; D might be TRBD1 (6 bases). Germline values: CDR1 SGHRS, CDR2 YFSETQ. The germline V and J ends were trimmed by 4 bases and 9 bases, with 16 bases remaining between them. The CDR3 totals 13 residues. DNA of the CDR3: TGCGCCAGCAGCCGCGAGGGGGGGGGTCGCTACACCTTC. The encoded protein is CASSREGGGRYTF. The full variable domain, completed using reference TRBV5-1 and TRBJ1-2, is KAGVTQTPRYLIKTRGQQVTLSCSPISGHRSVSWYQQTPGQGLQFLFEYFSETQRNKGNFPGRFSGRQFSNSRSEMNVSTLELGDSALYLCASSREGGGRYTFGSGTRLTVV.

This clonotype has ten or more counts. This chain connects TRBV10-3 to TRBJ2-1, with 8 bases aligning to TRBD2. The trim removed 4 bases at V and 6 bases at J, leaving 8 bases unmatched. Germline loops: CDR1 ENHRY, CDR2 SYGVKD. CDR3 length equals 15 residues. The CDR3 protein is CAISVAGTSTNEQFF. CDR3 nucleotides: TGTGCCATCAGTGTGGCCGGGACTAGTACCAATGAGCAGTTCTTC.

This clonotype was counted many times. The rearrangement uses TRBV27 and TRBJ2-3, with unresolved D. The CDR3 spans 13 residues. Deletions cut 3 bases from V and 3 bases from J, with 7 bases between. CDR1 and CDR2 (germline): MNHEY, SMNVEV (reference sequence). The CDR3 reads CASSFRQTDTQYF. In DNA form, the CDR3 reads TGTGCCAGCAGTTTTAGGCAAACAGATACGCAGTATTTT.

This clonotype was seen a few times. This chain connects TRBV5-1 to TRBJ1-1, with D unresolved. Germline V gene sequence: CDR1 SGHRS, CDR2 YFSETQ. The V end lost 1 base, the J end lost 4 bases, and 14 bases lay between the germline ends. This CDR3 comprises 15 residues. The CDR3 region is CASSLIGDLGTEAFF. CDR3 coding DNA: TGCGCCAGCAGCTTGATTGGGGATCTCGGCACTGAAGCTTTCTTT.

The chain combines TRBV10-3 with TRBJ2-7; D perhaps matches TRBD1 (6 bases). Trimming removed 3 bases from V and 2 bases from J, with 11 bases in between. The germline CDR1 and CDR2 sequences are ENHRY and SYGVKD. The CDR3 consists of 14 residues. CDR3 sequence: CAISDQGHPYEQYF. In DNA form, the CDR3 reads TGTGCCATCAGTGACCAGGGACACCCCTACGAGCAGTACTTC.

This clonotype has a count of ten or more. The rearrangement uses TRBV24-1 and TRBJ2-1; 12 bases are shared with TRBD2. The CDR3 covers 16 residues. Per germline, CDR1 KGHDR and CDR2 SFDVKD. J lost 7 bases, V lost 6 bases, and 9 bases had no gene match. CDR3 in amino acids: CATSHNRLAGVNEQFF. The CDR3 coding sequence is TGTGCCACCAGTCACAACCGACTAGCGGGAGTGAATGAGCAGTTCTTC.

A few counts support this clonotype. The J gene is TRBJ2-5, the V gene TRBV7-6, with D hard to call. V dropped 0 bases and J dropped 7 bases, with 6 bases sitting between them. The CDR3 runs to 12 residues. The V gene's germline CDR1 is SGHVS and CDR2 FNYEAQ. CDR3 sequence: CASSLASTTQYF. In DNA form, the CDR3 reads TGTGCCAGCAGCTTAGCTAGTACGACCCAGTACTTC. The full variable domain, with the rest looked up from reference TRBV7-6 and TRBJ2-5, is GAGVSQSPRYKVTKRGQDVALRCDPISGHVSLYWYRQALGQGPEFLTYFNYEAQQDKSGLPNDRFSAERPEGSISTLTIQRTEQRDSAMYRCASSLASTTQYFGPGTRLLVL.

This chain links TRBV5-5 with TRBJ1-2, with a weak D call TRBD1 (5 bases). Germline CDR1 reads SGHKS; CDR2 reads YYEKEE (reference sequence). V lost 2 bases to trimming and J lost 4 bases, with 15 bases between them. The CDR3 length is 15 residues. The CDR3 bases are TGTGCCAGCAGCTTCTCTTCAGGGAGCCCCTATGGCTACACCTTC. It translates to CASSFSSGSPYGYTF.

This rearrangement joins TRBV5-1 to TRBJ1-4; 7 nucleotides match TRBD1. The V and J ends lost 0 bases and 3 bases, in that order; junction bases with no gene match: 8. CDR1 is SGHRS, CDR2 YFSETQ, per germline. CDR3 length: 17 residues. The CDR3 loop is CASSLGGRGPANEKLFF. DNA of the CDR3: TGCGCCAGCAGCTTGGGCGGAAGGGGGCCCGCTAATGAAAAACTGTTTTTT.

V is TRBV4-2 and J is TRBJ2-5; TRBD2 aligns across 10 bases. In germline, CDR1 is LGHNA, CDR2 YNFKEQ. V gave up 1 base and J gave up 4 bases; unmatched junction bases: 9. The CDR3 extends over 17 amino acids. CDR3 DNA: TGTGCCAGCAGCCAAGGGGCTAGCGGGAGCTGGGGAGAGACCCAGTACTTC. This encodes CASSQGASGSWGETQYF.

This clonotype showed up just once. This chain links TRBV7-9 with TRBJ1-5; 9 bases line up with TRBD1. The germline V gene has CDR1 SEHNR and CDR2 FQNEAQ (reference sequence). Germline trimming cut 6 bases from V and 3 bases from J; bases unmatched to any gene: 6. The CDR3 has 15 residues. Here the CDR3 DNA reads TGTGCCAGCAGTCGGGGGACAGGGTTCAATCAGCCCCAGCATTTT. This codes for CASSRGTGFNQPQHF. Drawing the rest from reference TRBV7-9 and TRBJ1-5, the complete variable domain is DTGVSQNPRHKITKRGQNVTFRCDPISEHNRLYWYRQTLGQGPEFLTYFQNEAQLEKSRLLSDRFSAERPKGSFSTLEIQRTEQGDSAMYLCASSRGTGFNQPQHFGDGTRLSIL.

J is TRBJ2-6 and V is TRBV6-5, with 11 bases fitting TRBD1. The J segment lost 1 base and the V segment lost 0 bases, leaving 8 bases of the junction unmatched. Germline CDR1 reads MNHEY; CDR2 reads SVGAGI. The CDR3 runs 20 residues. CDR3 loop: CASSYSNPGQGGSGANVLTF. The CDR3 nucleotides read TGTGCCAGCAGTTACTCGAATCCGGGACAGGGGGGATCTGGGGCCAACGTCCTGACTTTC.

V and J are TRBV30 and TRBJ1-2, with unresolved D. V lost 3 bases and J 5 bases, leaving 19 bases between the germline ends. The CDR3 has 15 amino acids. In germline, CDR1 is GTSNPN, CDR2 SVGIG (reference sequence). The CDR3 bases are TGTGCCTGGAGAGACCAGCCGGGGTACTATTATGGCTACACCTTC. This encodes CAWRDQPGYYYGYTF.

The gene calls are TRBV5-5 and TRBJ1-4; the D gene is possibly TRBD1 (6 bases). From germline, CDR1 is SGHKS and CDR2 YYEKEE (reference sequence). V lost 0 bases to trimming and J lost 8 bases, with 17 bases between them. The CDR3 is 16 amino acids. The CDR3 here is CASSLGFGGLQEKLFF. DNA of the CDR3: TGTGCCAGCAGCTTGGGGTTCGGGGGGCTACAGGAAAAACTGTTTTTT.